This T cell receptor beta chain originates from a study of shared clonotypes between healthy human individuals. The protocol was immunoSEQ multiplex PCR, while the TCRdb copy is restricted to in-frame clones and leaves out a portion. Among 950,000 to 1,100,000 clones listed, around 78% were seen once. CDR1 is MNHEY and CDR2 is SMNVEV in the germline V gene (reference sequence). This CDR3 has 16 amino acids. The V end lost 4 bases, the J end lost 4 bases, and 19 bases lay between the germline ends. This clonotype was sampled from a man aged 18-30 years in good health. Some clones in this sample may be carry-over from other donors' samples. The V call is TRBV27, the J call TRBJ1-2; D might be TRBD1 (6 bases). Specimen: memory CD4+ T cells from PBMCs. Subset reported: CD45RA-negative fraction. The CDR3 reads CASSSLQDSRSYGYTF. The CDR3, as DNA: TGTGCCAGCAGTTCACTACAGGACAGCCGGAGCTATGGCTACACCTTC.